The sequence of this T cell receptor beta chain was determined in a study of blood T cells in healthy people across ages. Study summary: Researchers report that template switching captured about one barcoded beta molecule per two T cells.

CDR3 length: 16 residues. Peripheral blood, roughly 9.1 milliliters per donor, was collected. A second PCR of roughly 7 to 11 cycles used a sample-barcoded 5' primer and a J-beta primer mix. A minimum of 2.5 million CDR3-containing paired-end reads was obtained for each sample. A single record per CDR3 protein comes from TCRdb applying MiXCR to the 5' RACE reads. The data show 600,000 to 1,000,000 distinct CDR3 sequences, around a quarter seen once. These data are also associated with another study on T cells of mothers and their children. According to that study: Donors were a few healthy Caucasian mothers and their six children.

V and J are TRBV12-3 or TRBV12-4 and TRBJ2-5; 8 positions match TRBD2. TRBJ2-1 explains the end of the DNA better; the J call may be wrong. The TCR comes from a boy aged 5-17 years in good health. The source material was blood. The CDR3 bases are TGTGCCAGCAGTGGTAGAGCGGGAGCGAACGAGGTTGAGCAGTTCTTC. Translated: CASSGRAGANEVEQFF.